The 22 T cell receptor delta chains below were found in one sample sequenced in a study of Vδ1+ human thymocytes. Study-level results: Thymic TRG and TRD repertoires appeared highly polyclonal.

Extracted RNA was reverse transcribed into cDNA. Pooled V-gene forward primers with one constant-region reverse primer generated the CDR3 amplicons by multiplex PCR. TCRdb re-analyzed the multiplex PCR reads via CATT. The sample contains roughly 76,000 delta-chain clones, around 35% of which appear only once. The antigens of these receptors remain unknown. The sequencing sample was made of Vdelta1+ gamma-delta thymocytes from the thymus. Subset specified: FACS-sorted CD3+ TCRalphabeta- TCRVdelta1+ TCRVdelta2- thymocytes. The receptors shown here come from a boy less than two years old who had congenital heart surgery.

This clone was recorded a few times. This sequence joins TRDV1 and TRDJ1; 7 nucleotides agree with TRDD3. CDR1 and CDR2 (germline): TSWWSYY, QGS. The J segment lost 9 bases and the V segment lost 0 bases, leaving 16 bases of the junction unmatched. There are 17 residues in the CDR3. Here the CDR3 reads CALGELPRGGIVMELIF. The DNA of the CDR3 is TGTGCTCTTGGGGAACTTCCCCGTGGGGGGATCGTAATGGAACTCATCTTT.

This clone was counted only a few times. At one of its ends the junction is not consistent with the germline gene, which may arise from a read error. The rearrangement links TRDV1 to TRDJ1, with 13 positions matching TRDD3. The V gene's germline CDR1 is TSWWSYY and CDR2 QGS. The CDR3 has 18 residues. The CDR3 DNA sequence: TGTGCTCTTGCCAGATATCGTACTGGGGGATACGACACCGATAAACTTATCTTT. Translated: CALARYRTGGYDTDKLIF.

V usage is TRDV1 and J usage is TRDJ1; 9 bases map to TRDD3. The CDR3 is made up of 17 amino acids. V lost 0 bases to trimming and J lost 3 bases; unmatched junction nucleotides: 8. The germline V gene has CDR1 TSWWSYY and CDR2 QGS. CDR3 DNA sequence: TGTGCTCTTGGGGAACTACCTTTTGGGGATACGGCCGATAAACTCATCTTT. Its translation is CALGELPFGDTADKLIF.

The chain has TRDV1 and TRDJ1, with 10 bases aligning to TRDD3. The CDR3 length is 22 residues. CDR1 and CDR2 (germline): TSWWSYY, QGS. J was trimmed by 0 bases and V by 2 bases; bases with no gene match: 21. CDR3 sequence reads: CALGESPGLPPGDTPYTDKLIF. The CDR3, as DNA: TGTGCTCTTGGGGAATCTCCGGGCCTTCCTCCGGGGGATACGCCGTACACCGATAAACTCATCTTT.

This clone was found a few times. This chain joins TRDV1 and TRDJ1; 10 positions match TRDD3. Trimming cost V 4 bases and J 3 bases; bases outside gene matches: 23. There are 21 residues in the CDR3. Germline lookup yields CDR1 TSWWSYY and CDR2 QGS. The CDR3 protein is CALGVNDPLPHTGGFPDKLIF. The CDR3, as DNA: TGTGCTCTTGGGGTAAACGATCCCCTTCCTCATACTGGGGGATTTCCCGATAAACTCATCTTT.

In this sample, this clone turned up a few times. This chain links TRDV1 with TRDJ1, with 8 positions matching TRDD2. Losses at the gene ends were 0 bases for V and 3 bases for J; bases not matched to a gene: 6. Germline assignment: CDR1 TSWWSYY and CDR2 QGS. The CDR3 is made up of 16 amino acids. The CDR3 here is CALGELTFLNSDKLIF. The CDR3 DNA reads TGTGCTCTTGGGGAACTGACCTTCCTAAACTCCGATAAACTCATCTTT.

This clone turned up a few times. This chain uses TRDV1 with TRDJ1, with 8 bases that match TRDD3. This CDR3 contains 21 residues. The ends lost 3 bases at V and 0 bases at J; junction bases unmatched: 21. Germline CDR1 reads TSWWSYY; CDR2 reads QGS. The CDR3 here is CALGDTRVPSYWGEYTDKLIF. Here the CDR3 DNA reads TGTGCTCTTGGGGATACTCGCGTCCCTTCTTACTGGGGGGAGTACACCGATAAACTCATCTTT.

This rearrangement joins TRDV1 to TRDJ1, with 10 bases aligning to TRDD3. The CDR3 has 16 amino acids. V shed 0 bases, J shed 4 bases, and the junction held 5 bases outside the gene matches. Germline V gene data show CDR1 as TSWWSYY and CDR2 as QGS. CDR3 amino acids: CALGELRWGIIDKLIF. CDR3 bases: TGTGCTCTTGGGGAACTCCGCTGGGGGATAATCGATAAACTCATCTTT.

This chain uses TRDV1 with TRDJ1, with TRDD3 matching 8 bases. In germline, CDR1 is TSWWSYY, CDR2 QGS. Trimming at V came to 2 bases and at J to 1 base, leaving 18 bases not matched to a gene. The CDR3 spans 20 residues. The CDR3 sequence is CALGEVGDSLYWVGTDKLIF. CDR3 sequence (DNA): TGTGCTCTTGGGGAAGTGGGGGATTCCCTCTACTGGGTTGGCACCGATAAACTCATCTTT.

This clone came up a few times. This chain connects TRDV1 to TRDJ1; TRDD3 agrees at 11 bases. Germline V CDR1 and CDR2: TSWWSYY, QGS. After removal of 1 base from V and 0 bases from J, the junction contained 19 bases not matched to a gene. This CDR3 is 22 amino acids long. The CDR3 DNA follows: TGTGCTCTTGGGGAACACCTCCGATACTGGGGGATATGGAGGGGGTACACCGATAAACTCATCTTT. Amino acid sequence: CALGEHLRYWGIWRGYTDKLIF.

The V gene is TRDV1, the J gene TRDJ1; TRDD3 aligns across 7 bases. The V gene end was trimmed by 1 base and the J gene end by 4 bases; junction bases not matched to a gene: 9. CDR3 length: 16 amino acids. Germline V CDR1 and CDR2: TSWWSYY, QGS. The CDR3 nucleotides are TGTGCTCTTGGGGAACCGTGGTTGGGGGACCTCGATAAACTCATCTTT. Translating it yields CALGEPWLGDLDKLIF.

The V and J genes are TRDV1 and TRDJ1; no definite D call. Germline V gene lookup returns CDR1 TSWWSYY and CDR2 QGS. Deletions cut 2 bases from V and 3 bases from J, with 16 bases between. The CDR3 is 16 amino acids. This chain's CDR3 is CALGEDPGEYPDKLIF. For the CDR3, the DNA is TGTGCTCTTGGGGAAGACCCGGGTGAGTACCCCGATAAACTCATCTTT.

This chain links TRDV1 with TRDJ2; unclear D gene. Germline CDR1 TSWWSYY, CDR2 QGS. V dropped 0 bases and J dropped 7 bases, with 15 bases sitting between them. The CDR3 contains 16 residues. CDR3 protein: CALGELLNYMGAQLFF. The CDR3, as DNA: TGTGCTCTTGGGGAACTTCTTAACTATATGGGAGCACAACTCTTCTTT.

The chain combines TRDV1 with TRDJ1, with D possibly TRDD3 on 6 matching bases. Germline-derived CDR1 and CDR2 are TSWWSYY and QGS. The CDR3 extends over 15 amino acids. The V and J ends lost 4 bases and 4 bases respectively, with 16 bases between them. In DNA form, the CDR3 reads TGTGCTCTTGGGGGTCGGGGGAAGACGGACGATAAACTCATCTTT. This encodes CALGGRGKTDDKLIF.

This clone was seen only a few times. The rearrangement links TRDV1 to TRDJ1; D ambiguous. Germline CDR1 TSWWSYY, CDR2 QGS. V lost 0 bases and J lost 7, with 12 bases in between. The CDR3 has 14 residues. The CDR3 DNA is TGTGCTCTTGGGGAACTCCCTCGCTGCTGTAAACTCATCTTT. It is translated as CALGELPRCCKLIF.

The genes are TRDV1 and TRDJ1; the match to TRDD3 covers 11 bases. This CDR3 contains 20 residues. Unmatched junction bases numbered 17, after V lost 5 bases and J lost 0 bases. Germline V gene data show CDR1 as TSWWSYY and CDR2 as QGS. The CDR3 region is CALGPRPLTLGDTYTDKLIF. The CDR3, as DNA: TGTGCTCTTGGGCCTCGTCCCCTTACCCTGGGGGATACTTACACCGATAAACTCATCTTT.

The chain joins TRDV1 to TRDJ1; possibly TRDD2 for D (5 bases). The CDR3 sequence is 16 residues long. From germline, CDR1 is TSWWSYY and CDR2 QGS. Deletions cut 4 bases from V and 1 base from J, with 16 bases between. This CDR3 reads CALGVLHSHPTDKLIF. The CDR3 DNA follows: TGTGCTCTTGGGGTCCTTCACTCCCATCCCACCGATAAACTCATCTTT.

V and J are TRDV1 and TRDJ1; the D gene is possibly TRDD3 (8 bases). This CDR3 is 21 amino acids long. Trimming shortened V by 0 bases and J by 2 bases, and 28 bases separated the two germline ends. Germline V gene sequence: CDR1 TSWWSYY, CDR2 QGS. The CDR3 sequence: CALGELGVFLLSTGGTDKLIF. In nucleotides, the CDR3 is TGTGCTCTTGGGGAACTTGGCGTGTTCCTACTTAGTACTGGGGGGACCGATAAACTCATCTTT.

This clone has more than one count but fewer than ten. V gene TRDV1 combines with J gene TRDJ1; the match to TRDD3 covers 10 bases. Germline V gene lookup returns CDR1 TSWWSYY and CDR2 QGS. The CDR3 consists of 19 residues. V dropped 0 bases and J dropped 0; count of bases not matched to a gene: 10. CDR3 region: CALGELLPHWGMYTDKLIF. The CDR3 DNA sequence: TGTGCTCTTGGGGAACTCCTCCCCCACTGGGGGATGTACACCGATAAACTCATCTTT.

Remarks on this clone: Possible read error: a much larger clone is one base away. V gene TRDV2 combines with J gene TRDJ1; 8 nucleotides agree with TRDD3. CDR1 and CDR2 (germline): GEAIGNYY, EKD. The ends lost 0 bases at V and 0 bases at J; junction bases unmatched: 14. The CDR3 has 19 residues. The CDR3 nucleotides are TGTGCCTGTGACACCGGATTCTGGGGGAGCTCATCGTACACCGATAAACTCATCTTT. Protein: CACDTGFWGSSSYTDKLIF.

The rearrangement uses TRDV1 and TRDJ1; D not certain. Per the germline V gene, CDR1 is TSWWSYY and CDR2 is QGS. Trimming pared 0 bases from V and 3 bases from J, leaving 26 bases between. The CDR3 length is 20 residues. CDR3 coding DNA: TGTGCTCTTGGGGAACTTAGGGTACGATTACCGTCCCGATATGCCGATAAACTCATCTTT. Protein product: CALGELRVRLPSRYADKLIF.

This clone was detected once. This sequence joins TRDV1 and TRDJ1; 8 bases match TRDD3. The CDR3 runs to 19 residues. The V and J ends lost 0 bases and 10 bases, in that order; junction bases with no gene match: 22. CDR1 is TSWWSYY, CDR2 QGS, per germline. The CDR3: CALGELSSFNPAGGHTLIF. The DNA for the CDR3 is TGTGCTCTTGGGGAACTATCCTCCTTTAACCCGGCTGGGGGACATACACTCATCTTT.